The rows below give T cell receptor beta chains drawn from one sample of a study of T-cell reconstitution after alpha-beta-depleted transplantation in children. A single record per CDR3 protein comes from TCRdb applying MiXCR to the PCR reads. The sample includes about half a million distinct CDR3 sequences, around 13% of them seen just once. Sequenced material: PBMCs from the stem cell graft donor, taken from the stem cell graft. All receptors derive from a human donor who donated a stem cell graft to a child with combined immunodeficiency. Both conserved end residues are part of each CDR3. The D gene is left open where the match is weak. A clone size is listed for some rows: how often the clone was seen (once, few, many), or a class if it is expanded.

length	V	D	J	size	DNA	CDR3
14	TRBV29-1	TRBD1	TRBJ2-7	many	TGCAGCATTTACGACAGGGGGCTATCCTACGAGCAGTACTTC	CSIYDRGLSYEQYF
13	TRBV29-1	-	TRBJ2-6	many	TGCAGCGTTAAGGCTACTGGGGCCAACGTCCTGACTTTC	CSVKATGANVLTF
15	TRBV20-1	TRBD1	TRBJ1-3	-	TGCAGTGCCCGAGACAGGGACGTCTCTGGAAACACCATATATTTT	CSARDRDVSGNTIYF
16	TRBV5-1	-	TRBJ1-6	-	TGCGCCAGCAGCTGGACGAGAGGGGCGCGAAATTCACCCCTCCACTTT	CASSWTRGARNSPLHF
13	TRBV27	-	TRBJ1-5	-	TGTGCCAGCAGACCCTCCGGGGCACAGCCCGAGCATTTT	CASRPSGAQPEHF
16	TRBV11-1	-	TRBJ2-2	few	TGTGCCAGCAGCTTGGAAGGGACTTATTTCACCGGGGAGCTGTTTTTT	CASSLEGTYFTGELFF
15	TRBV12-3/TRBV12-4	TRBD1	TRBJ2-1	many	TGTGCCAGCAGGACACAGGGGACCCCTTACAATGAGCAGTTCTTC	CASRTQGTPYNEQFF
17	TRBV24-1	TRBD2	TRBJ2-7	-	TGTGCCACCAGTGGCTACTTGCGGACTAGCGGAACCTACGAGCAGTACTTC	CATSGYLRTSGTYEQYF
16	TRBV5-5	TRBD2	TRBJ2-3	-	TGTGCCAGCAGCTTGGCCGGCGCTAGCGGGAGGGATACGCAGTATTTT	CASSLAGASGRDTQYF
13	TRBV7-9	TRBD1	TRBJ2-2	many	TGTGCCAGCAGTCGGACAGGGACCGGGGAGCTGTTTTTT	CASSRTGTGELFF
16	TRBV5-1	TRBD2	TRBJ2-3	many	TGCGCCAGCAGCCCACGGACTAGCACTAACACAGATACGCAGTATTTT	CASSPRTSTNTDTQYF
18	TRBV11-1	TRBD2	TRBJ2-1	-	TGTGCCAGCAGCTCCCCAAGAACTAGCGGGGGGGCATTGAATGAGCAGTTCTTC	CASSSPRTSGGALNEQFF
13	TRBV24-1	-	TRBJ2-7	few	TGTGCCACCAGTGATACAGGGTTACGCGAGCAGTACTTC	CATSDTGLREQYF
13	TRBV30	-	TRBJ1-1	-	TGTGCCTGGAGTAAGCAGATAAACACTGAAGCTTTCTTT	CAWSKQINTEAFF
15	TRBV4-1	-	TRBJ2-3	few	TGCGCCAGCAACCCTCGGGCGTCTACCGGAGATACGCAGTATTTT	CASNPRASTGDTQYF
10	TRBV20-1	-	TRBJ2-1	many	TGCAGTGCTCTTTTGGATGAGCAGTTCTTC	CSALLDEQFF
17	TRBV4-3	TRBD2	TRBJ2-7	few	TGCGCCAGCAGCCAAGCTTCTGGCGGGGGGGGTTCTTACGAGCAGTACTTC	CASSQASGGGGSYEQYF
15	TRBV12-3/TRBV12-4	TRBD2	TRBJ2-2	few	TGTGCCAGCAGTTTAGATTGGGAGGGCACCGGGGAGCTGTTTTTT	CASSLDWEGTGELFF
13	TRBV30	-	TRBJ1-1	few	TGTGCCTGGTTCGGGGAGATTGACACTGAAGCTTTCTTT	CAWFGEIDTEAFF
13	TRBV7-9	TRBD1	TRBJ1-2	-	TGTGCCAGCATCTGGGGGACAGGTTATGGCTACACCTTC	CASIWGTGYGYTF
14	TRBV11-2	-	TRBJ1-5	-	TGTGCCAGCAGCTTAGGGGTCTCAGGTCAGCCCCAGCATTTT	CASSLGVSGQPQHF
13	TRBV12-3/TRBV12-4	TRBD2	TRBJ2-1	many	TGTGCCAGCAGTTTTAGCGGGAAGAATGAGCAGTTCTTC	CASSFSGKNEQFF
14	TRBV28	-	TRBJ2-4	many	TGTGCCAGCAGTCCGGACCCGGCCAAAAACATTCAGTACTTC	CASSPDPAKNIQYF
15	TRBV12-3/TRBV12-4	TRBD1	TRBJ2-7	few	TGTGCCAGCAGTTGGACCGGTGGGACAGGGGTCGAGCAGTACTTC	CASSWTGGTGVEQYF
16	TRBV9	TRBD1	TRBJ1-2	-	TGTGCCAGCAGCGTAGGAGGGGGCGTGGGGAGAAATGGCTACACCTTC	CASSVGGGVGRNGYTF
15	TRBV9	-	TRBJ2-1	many	TGTGCCAGCAGCGTTTCATTGAGCTCCTACAATGAGCAGTTCTTC	CASSVSLSSYNEQFF
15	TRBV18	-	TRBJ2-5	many	TGTGCCAGCTCCCCAACACCTCCCGGCCAAGAGACCCAGTACTTC	CASSPTPPGQETQYF
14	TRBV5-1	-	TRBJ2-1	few	TGCGCCAGCAGCTTGGGGGCCGGGATCAATGAGCAGTTCTTC	CASSLGAGINEQFF
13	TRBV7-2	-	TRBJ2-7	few	TGTGCCAGCAGCTTAGTTGAGTTGGTCGAGCAGTACTTC	CASSLVELVEQYF
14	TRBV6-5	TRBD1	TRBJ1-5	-	TGTGCCAGCAGTAACACAGGGGTTCATCAGCCCCAGCATTTT	CASSNTGVHQPQHF
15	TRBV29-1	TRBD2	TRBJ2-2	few	TGCAGCGTTGAATTTTCTAGCGGGAGTACCGGGGAGCTGTTTTTT	CSVEFSSGSTGELFF
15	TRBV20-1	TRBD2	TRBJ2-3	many	TGCAGTGCCCCCAGCGGGGGCCCTATAGCGGATACGCAGTATTTT	CSAPSGGPIADTQYF
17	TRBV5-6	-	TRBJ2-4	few	TGTGCCAGCAGCTTGGCGACTCTAGCGAGGGGGAGAAACATTCAGTACTTC	CASSLATLARGRNIQYF
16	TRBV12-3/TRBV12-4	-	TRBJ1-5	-	TGTGCCAGCAGTCCCTCGGGGGTCAATAGCAATCAGCCCCAGCATTTT	CASSPSGVNSNQPQHF
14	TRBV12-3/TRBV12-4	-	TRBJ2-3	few	TGTGCCAGCAGTTTATGGGATTCTTTTGATACGCAGTATTTT	CASSLWDSFDTQYF
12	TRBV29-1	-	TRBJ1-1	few	TGCAGCGTTGACCAGGGGAGCACTGAAGCTTTCTTT	CSVDQGSTEAFF
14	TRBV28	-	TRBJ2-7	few	TGTGCCAGCAGTTTTTTCGGGGGGCCCGACGAGCAGTACTTC	CASSFFGGPDEQYF
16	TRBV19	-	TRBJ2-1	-	TGTGCCAGTAGGACCCTACCGCAGGGGCCAGGCAATGAGCAGTTCTTC	CASRTLPQGPGNEQFF
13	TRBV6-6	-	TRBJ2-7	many	TGTGCCAGCAGTCCCCAAGGTCGGAACGAGCAGTACTTC	CASSPQGRNEQYF
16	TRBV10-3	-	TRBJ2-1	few	TGTGCCATCAGTGAGTCCTTAGCGGCTACCTACAATGAGCAGTTCTTC	CAISESLAATYNEQFF
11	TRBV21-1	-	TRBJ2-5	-	TGTGCCAGCAGCAAATTTAGATCCGAAGACTTC	CASSKFRSEDF
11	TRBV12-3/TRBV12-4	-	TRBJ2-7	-	TGTGCCAGCAGGCCGGTCTACGAGCAGTACTTC	CASRPVYEQYF
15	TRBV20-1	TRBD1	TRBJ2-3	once	TGCAGTACTACGACAAGACAGGGGGCCAGAGATACGCAGTATTTT	CSTTTRQGARDTQYF
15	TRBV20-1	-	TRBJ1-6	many	TGCAGTGCTAGGGGTTGGGAGTCCTATAATTCACCCCTCCACTTT	CSARGWESYNSPLHF
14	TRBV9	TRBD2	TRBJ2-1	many	TGTGCCAGCAGCGTAGGAACTAGCGGCAATGAGCAGTTCTTC	CASSVGTSGNEQFF
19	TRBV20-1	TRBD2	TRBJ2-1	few	TGCAGTGCTAGAGTGGGCTCTAGCGGGAGCAGTTCGGGCTACAATGAGCAGTTCTTC	CSARVGSSGSSSGYNEQFF
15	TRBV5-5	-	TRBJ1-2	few	TGTGCCAGCAGCTTGTGGGGCACTGCTAACTATGGCTACACCTTC	CASSLWGTANYGYTF
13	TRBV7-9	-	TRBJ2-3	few	TGTGCCACAGCTGGACAGTCTACAGATACGCAGTATTTT	CATAGQSTDTQYF
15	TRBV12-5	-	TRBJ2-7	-	TGTGCTAGTGGTTCGACAGATCCATCAATCTACGAGCAGTACTTC	CASGSTDPSIYEQYF
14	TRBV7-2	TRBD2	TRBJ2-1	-	TGTGCCAGCAGCTCGGGACTAGCGGGAGGGCCACAGTTCTTC	CASSSGLAGGPQFF
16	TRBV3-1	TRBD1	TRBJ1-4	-	TGTGCCAGCAGCCCGGGACAGTTTGCAACTAATGAAAAACTGTTTTTT	CASSPGQFATNEKLFF
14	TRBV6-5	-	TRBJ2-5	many	TGTGCCAGCAGTTCCTTTCAGGGCGGAGAGACCCAGTACTTC	CASSSFQGGETQYF
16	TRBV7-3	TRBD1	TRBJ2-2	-	TGTGCCAGCAGCCCGACAGGGACCTTGAACACCGGGGAGCTGTTTTTT	CASSPTGTLNTGELFF
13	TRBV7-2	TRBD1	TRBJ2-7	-	TGTGCCAGCAGCCTGCCGACAGGGGGCCCCCGGTACTTC	CASSLPTGGPRYF
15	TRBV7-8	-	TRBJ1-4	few	TGTGCCAGCAGCATCCCGGGACGGACAAATGAAAAACTGTTTTTT	CASSIPGRTNEKLFF
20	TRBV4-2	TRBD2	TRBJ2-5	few	TGTGCCAGCAGCCAAGATTTGGGGGCTAGCGGGGGAAACCTCGTCCAGACCCAGTACTTC	CASSQDLGASGGNLVQTQYF